The present TCR beta chain was sequenced within a study of blood T cell repertoires in COVID-19. Background on the study: Collection of acute and convalescent COVID-19 samples took place in the United States, Italy and Spain.

As originally analysed: The assay estimated nucleated cells by amplifying reference gene primers. TCRdb keeps only in-frame clones here, not all; method: immunoSEQ multiplex PCR. From that table come the V and J calls and clone size; the DNA was used to work out D and trimming. Among under 250,000 clones listed, about 80% were seen once. This CDR3 has 14 amino acids. V shed 4 bases and J shed 10 bases, with 17 bases lying between them. The V gene's germline CDR1 is SGHRS and CDR2 YFSETQ. What was sequenced was peripheral blood. The J gene is TRBJ2-2, the V gene TRBV5-1; no firm D call. This TCR came from a man of 80 years or more with acute or convalescent COVID-19. The CDR3 here is CASSPTFSLLELFF. DNA of the CDR3: TGCGCCAGCAGCCCGACTTTCTCCCTACTGGAGCTGTTTTTT.